These T cell receptor beta chains were read from a single sample in a study of blood T cell repertoires in COVID-19. The method was immunoSEQ multiplex PCR; TCRdb's version includes in-frame clones alone and lacks a portion of them. Altogether 25,000 to 30,000 clones are present, around four fifths being singletons, with the ten largest covering over 30%. The sequencing sample was made of peripheral blood. The receptors were gathered from a man in his 70s with acute or convalescent COVID-19. The CDR3 runs from the conserved cysteine through the conserved F or W. Where a row states a size, it is once, few, many or the class of an expanded clone; other rows omit it.

>15|TRBJ2-3|TRBV6-5|.
CASRWTSGTSDTQYF
>15|TRBJ2-7|TRBV6-5|.
CASSYRTTRAYEQYF
>11|TRBJ2-1|TRBV19|.
CASSAYNEQFF
>13|TRBJ2-3|TRBV21-1|.
CASRSYRGDTQYF
>16|TRBJ1-4|TRBV28|.
CASSSPRGRTNEKLFF
>15|TRBJ1-1|TRBV19|few
CASSQMAGANTEAFF
>16|TRBJ2-3|TRBV15|.
CATSKGTSGSTDTQYF
>15|TRBJ2-3|TRBV11-2|once
CASSSPGLDTDTQYF
>14|TRBJ2-7|TRBV5-8|few
CASSRQGLSYEQYF
>14|TRBJ1-1|TRBV6-2/TRBV6-3|few
CASSDRTGLPEAFF
>15|TRBJ1-2|TRBV18|.
CASSPALEGSGGYTF
>13|TRBJ2-7|TRBV18|.
CASSPVRTYEQYF
>19|TRBJ2-3|TRBV4-3|.
CASSRYRTRLAASTDTQYF
>17|TRBJ1-6|TRBV27|.
CASRPDRGVGYNSPLHF
>16|TRBJ1-1|TRBV25-1|few
CASSDLGTGVPTEAFF
>14|TRBJ2-7|TRBV7-9|few
CASSFSEFSYEQYF
>13|TRBJ1-1|TRBV10-3|.
CAISQEPDTEAFF
>15|TRBJ1-1|TRBV7-9|.
CASSLPRGGSTEAFF
>14|TRBJ1-1|TRBV7-2|.
CASRSPEGNTEAFF
>14|TRBJ2-7|TRBV4-2|.
CASSQGGRTYEQYF
>13|TRBJ1-2|TRBV29-1|.
CSSADRINYGYTF
>15|TRBJ2-1|TRBV16|once
CASSQSQGSYNEQFF
>17|TRBJ2-1|TRBV21-1|.
CASSPSLAGGHYNEQFF
>13|TRBJ1-1|TRBV3-1/TRBV3-2|.
CASSRSRVTEAFF
>13|TRBJ1-2|TRBV19|few
CATPRAGSYGYTF
>17|TRBJ2-2|TRBV4-3|.
CASSQDNGLAGGGELFF
>17|TRBJ1-3|TRBV18|.
CASSPKELTNSGNTIYF
>17|TRBJ2-2|TRBV20-1|.
CSASVATSGRSTGELFF
>15|TRBJ1-5|TRBV28|.
CASSFRQVSNQPQHF
>15|TRBJ1-6|TRBV7-6|few
CASSRTGTYNSPLHF
>15|TRBJ1-1|TRBV9|.
CASSVDAGMNTEAFF
>18|TRBJ1-2|TRBV9|.
CASRGRGDRGFSDYGYTF
>17|TRBJ2-7|TRBV2|.
CASSDRFFGGRSHEQYF
>19|TRBJ2-7|TRBV5-4|few
CASSFSGQGKGSGTYEQYF
>15|TRBJ2-2|TRBV6-2/TRBV6-3|.
CASSPTRGSTGELFF
>17|TRBJ1-5|TRBV18|.
CASSPRRGRLSNQPQHF
>12|TRBJ1-2|TRBV6-2/TRBV6-3|.
CASSLLSHGYTF
>14|TRBJ1-3|TRBV19|.
CASKAGSFGNTIYF
>15|TRBJ2-5|TRBV18|.
CASSPGQGARETQYF
>16|TRBJ1-6|TRBV5-4|.
CASSRGDRGGNSPLHF
>18|TRBJ2-1|TRBV2|.
CASTDGTGVGLAGLEQFF
>14|TRBJ2-7|TRBV18|.
CASSLDRAHYEQYF
>12|TRBJ1-4|TRBV6-5|.
CASGQGGEKLFF
>16|TRBJ2-1|TRBV5-1|.
CASSSPGLAQYNEQFF
>16|TRBJ2-7|TRBV5-1|.
CASSPLPLENSYEQYF
>13|TRBJ1-1|TRBV28|.
CASSLGQWTEAFF
>11|TRBJ2-7|TRBV18|.
CASSGTYEQYF
>14|TRBJ2-7|TRBV19|.
CASSSYGSAGEQYF
>13|TRBJ1-2|TRBV5-4|few
CASSFERSYGYTF
>15|TRBJ2-5|TRBV3-1/TRBV3-2|.
CASSQDFSTGRAQYF
>16|TRBJ1-6|TRBV25-1|.
CASSPAGNSYNSPLHF